Listed below are T cell receptor beta chains from one sample, sequenced in a study of control samples from healthy donors and cancer patients. Sequencing was performed with immunoSEQ multiplex PCR; in TCRdb, only in-frame clones are kept and a portion is missing. The table includes some 57,000 clones, 95% to 97% detected once. The sequenced material came from blood. These TCRs come from a woman aged 30 to 39 in good health. The CDR3 runs from the conserved cysteine through the conserved F or W. D genes are given only for firm matches. Expanded clones get a size class; other rows say once, few or many, or leave the size out.

CDR3 protein | CDR3 DNA | V gene | clone size | J gene | D gene
CASRLGARTSGRASHNEQFF | TGTGCAAGTCGCTTAGGAGCCCGGACTAGCGGGAGGGCCTCCCACAATGAGCAGTTCTTC | TRBV12-2 | . | TRBJ2-1 | .
CASTDGGPGELFF | TGTGCCAGCACCGATGGTGGACCCGGGGAGCTGTTTTTT | TRBV9 | . | TRBJ2-2 | .
CSASDRGIDTQYF | TGCAGTGCTAGTGATAGGGGAATAGATACGCAGTATTTT | TRBV20-1 | . | TRBJ2-3 | .
CASSVEAGRDTEAFF | TGTGCCAGCAGCGTAGAGGCAGGGAGGGACACTGAAGCTTTCTTT | TRBV9 | . | TRBJ1-1 | .
CASSILGGSAYNEQFF | TGTGCCAGTAGTATTTTGGGCGGGAGCGCCTACAATGAGCAGTTCTTC | TRBV19 | . | TRBJ2-1 | TRBD2
CASSSLVGGLAKNIQYF | TGTGCCAGCAGTTCCCTGGTGGGCGGGTTAGCCAAAAACATTCAGTACTTC | TRBV28 | . | TRBJ2-4 | .
CASRPQGNEQYF | TGTGCCAGCAGGCCTCAGGGGAACGAGCAGTACTTC | TRBV6-5 | . | TRBJ2-7 | .
CASSLDLYEQYF | TGTGCCAGCTCACTTGACCTCTACGAGCAGTACTTC | TRBV18 | . | TRBJ2-7 | .
CASSEAHGLGPRQYF | TGTGCCAGCAGTGAAGCGCATGGGCTAGGCCCACGGCAGTACTTC | TRBV2 | . | TRBJ2-7 | .
CASGVGLGVEAFF | TGTGCCAGCGGGGTGGGTTTGGGGGTCGAAGCTTTCTTT | TRBV7-2 | . | TRBJ1-1 | .
CSVEGGLAGSFGETQYF | TGCAGCGTTGAGGGGGGACTAGCGGGATCCTTCGGGGAGACCCAGTACTTC | TRBV29-1 | . | TRBJ2-5 | TRBD2
CATSDLDTQYF | TGTGCCACCAGTGATCTAGATACGCAGTATTTT | TRBV24-1 | . | TRBJ2-3 | .
CASSLDTGTEKLFF | TGTGCCAGCAGCTTAGATACAGGGACTGAAAAACTGTTTTTT | TRBV7-9 | once | TRBJ1-4 | .
CASSYSVGVAYNEQFF | TGTGCCAGCAGTTACTCGGTGGGAGTTGCCTACAATGAGCAGTTCTTC | TRBV6-5 | once | TRBJ2-1 | .
CSFHRGPGAKNIQYF | TGCAGCTTCCACAGGGGGCCCGGAGCCAAAAACATTCAGTACTTC | TRBV29-1 | . | TRBJ2-4 | TRBD1
CASSQDPWTGNNEQFF | TGTGCCAGCAGCCAAGATCCCTGGACAGGAAACAATGAGCAGTTCTTC | TRBV4-2 | . | TRBJ2-1 | TRBD1
CASSHETDRMQYF | TGCGCCAGCAGCCATGAAACAGACAGGATGCAGTATTTT | TRBV4-1 | . | TRBJ2-3 | .
CASSLSTSYEQYF | TGTGCCAGCAGCTTAAGTACTTCCTACGAGCAGTACTTC | TRBV7-6 | . | TRBJ2-7 | .
CASSIERGATEKLFF | TGTGCCAGTAGTATTGAGAGGGGTGCTACTGAAAAACTGTTTTTT | TRBV19 | . | TRBJ1-4 | .
CASSRLRGPYNEQFF | TGTGCCAGCAGTCGACTACGGGGACCCTACAATGAGCAGTTCTTC | TRBV7-9 | once | TRBJ2-1 | .
CSVAYGQGNEQFF | TGCAGCGTCGCATATGGACAGGGGAATGAGCAGTTCTTC | TRBV29-1 | few | TRBJ2-1 | TRBD1
CASSLPGGRQPQHF | TGTGCCAGCAGTTTACCGGGGGGCCGGCAGCCCCAGCATTTT | TRBV28 | . | TRBJ1-5 | .
CASSLISGIYNEQFF | TGTGCCAGCAGCTTAATCAGCGGGATCTACAATGAGCAGTTCTTC | TRBV7-9 | . | TRBJ2-1 | TRBD2
CASGLGGEQETQYF | TGTGCCAGCGGACTCGGGGGTGAACAAGAGACCCAGTACTTC | TRBV6-4 | once | TRBJ2-5 | .
CASRSRQGGNQPQHF | TGTGCCAGCAGAAGTCGCCAGGGGGGCAATCAGCCCCAGCATTTT | TRBV6-5 | . | TRBJ1-5 | TRBD1
CASLQGWETQYF | TGTGCCAGCTTGCAGGGATGGGAGACCCAGTACTTC | TRBV2 | . | TRBJ2-5 | .
CASSVRQAPNTEAFF | TGTGCCAGCAGTGTACGACAGGCTCCGAACACTGAAGCTTTCTTT | TRBV2 | . | TRBJ1-1 | .
CASSYDRSIAKNIQYF | TGTGCCAGCAGTTACGACAGATCCATAGCCAAAAACATTCAGTACTTC | TRBV6-5 | . | TRBJ2-4 | .
CAISEEDRATEAFF | TGTGCCATCAGTGAGGAAGACAGGGCCACTGAAGCTTTCTTT | TRBV10-3 | once | TRBJ1-1 | TRBD1
CASSQESLASRTDTQYF | TGTGCCAGCAGCCAAGAATCCCTAGCGAGCCGGACAGATACGCAGTATTTT | TRBV3-1/TRBV3-2 | . | TRBJ2-3 | .
CASSDLSSGNTIYF | TGTGCCAGCAGCGACCTTAGTTCTGGAAACACCATATATTTT | TRBV13 | . | TRBJ1-3 | .
CASSSPGVTEAFF | TGTGCCAGCAGTTCACCAGGGGTCACTGAAGCTTTCTTT | TRBV6-5 | . | TRBJ1-1 | .
CASSSLTWDYNEQFF | TGTGCCAGCAGTTCCTTAACCTGGGATTACAATGAGCAGTTCTTC | TRBV6-5 | . | TRBJ2-1 | .
CASSGLEQFF | TGTGCCAGCAGCGGACTCGAGCAGTTCTTC | TRBV12-3/TRBV12-4 | . | TRBJ2-1 | .
CASIDSTYNEQFF | TGTGCCAGCATCGATTCGACCTACAATGAGCAGTTCTTC | TRBV6-5 | once | TRBJ2-1 | .
CASSPLAGAEETQYF | TGTGCCAGCAGTCCCCTAGCGGGAGCTGAAGAGACCCAGTACTTC | TRBV6-6 | . | TRBJ2-5 | TRBD2
CASTTTGTIDTF | TGTGCCAGCACCACGACAGGGACTATCGACACCTTC | TRBV12-3/TRBV12-4 | . | TRBJ1-2 | TRBD1
CASSSRGDTSTFF | TGTGCCAGCAGCTCTAGAGGTGACACCTCGACATTCTTC | TRBV7-9 | once | TRBJ1-2 | .
CASSLGGGNSYNEQFF | TGTGCCAGCAGCTTAGGAGGGGGGAACTCCTACAATGAGCAGTTCTTC | TRBV7-8 | . | TRBJ2-1 | .
CASSVDPTGQETQYF | TGCGCCAGCAGTGTAGATCCGACAGGGCAAGAGACCCAGTACTTC | TRBV10-2 | . | TRBJ2-5 | TRBD1
CASSPKRGAEQFF | TGTGCCAGCAGCCCCAAAAGAGGGGCTGAGCAGTTCTTC | TRBV6-6 | . | TRBJ2-1 | .
CASSGGLENSPLHF | TGTGCCAGTAGTGGAGGGTTGGAGAATTCACCCCTCCACTTT | TRBV19 | . | TRBJ1-6 | .
CASSPGRNNSPLHF | TGTGCCAGTAGCCCGGGACGGAATAATTCACCCCTCCACTTT | TRBV19 | once | TRBJ1-6 | .
CASSSRDSSQETQYF | TGTGCCAGCAGCTCCCGGGACAGCAGCCAAGAGACCCAGTACTTC | TRBV7-8 | few | TRBJ2-5 | TRBD1
CASSFVGGRREGPYNEQFF | TGTGCCAGCAGTTTCGTCGGGGGGAGGCGGGAGGGACCCTACAATGAGCAGTTCTTC | TRBV28 | . | TRBJ2-1 | TRBD2
CASSRGIDSGNTIYF | TGTGCCAGCAGCCGAGGGATTGACTCTGGAAACACCATATATTTT | TRBV28 | . | TRBJ1-3 | .
CASSVGDTYEQYF | TGTGCCAGCAGCGTAGGGGACACCTACGAGCAGTACTTC | TRBV9 | . | TRBJ2-7 | .
CATSRRGGVGETQYF | TGTGCCACCAGCAGGCGCGGGGGCGTGGGGGAGACCCAGTACTTC | TRBV15 | . | TRBJ2-5 | .
CASSFRINEKLFF | TGTGCCAGCAGTTTTCGGATTAATGAAAAACTGTTTTTT | TRBV28 | . | TRBJ1-4 | .
CASSIQGGTEAFF | TGTGCCAGTAGTATTCAGGGCGGGACTGAAGCTTTCTTT | TRBV19 | . | TRBJ1-1 | .
CASSLSAGGLDDNEQFF | TGCGCCAGCAGCCTATCAGCGGGAGGGCTCGACGACAATGAGCAGTTCTTC | TRBV4-1 | . | TRBJ2-1 | TRBD2
CSAQQGYEQYF | TGCAGCGCCCAACAGGGGTACGAGCAGTACTTC | TRBV29-1 | once | TRBJ2-7 | TRBD1
CSVGIGATNTGELFF | TGCAGCGTTGGGATAGGTGCTACGAACACCGGGGAGCTGTTTTTT | TRBV29-1 | . | TRBJ2-2 | .
CASSPSSGRGTGELFF | TGTGCCAGCAGCCCCTCTAGCGGGAGGGGCACCGGGGAGCTGTTTTTT | TRBV3-1/TRBV3-2 | . | TRBJ2-2 | TRBD2
CASSSNLAGGPYPYEQYF | TGTGCCAGCAGTTCGAATCTAGCGGGAGGGCCCTACCCCTACGAGCAGTACTTC | TRBV28 | . | TRBJ2-7 | TRBD2